The rows below give T cell receptor beta chains drawn from one sample of a study of immunodeficiency. TCRdb keeps only in-frame clones here, not all; method: immunoSEQ multiplex PCR. Of around 3,400 clones in the sample, approximately 91% were seen once. Material for sequencing was CD8+ T cells from blood. All receptors derive from a human donor in good health. The CDR3 runs from the conserved cysteine through the conserved F or W. The D gene is left open where the match is weak. Expanded clones get a size class; other rows say once, few or many, or leave the size out.

v_call,j_call,clone_size,d_call,cdr3_nt,cdr3_aa
TRBV9,TRBJ2-3,NA,TRBD2,TGTGCCAGCAGCCAAATATCCCTCCGGGGGGGACCGAGCACAGATACGCAGTATTTT,CASSQISLRGGPSTDTQYF
TRBV2,TRBJ1-6,NA,NA,TGTGCCAGCTTTGGGGCGTTGGGTTCACCCCTCCACTTT,CASFGALGSPLHF
TRBV18,TRBJ2-7,NA,NA,TGTGCCAGCTCACAAAGAGGTCCTTCCTACGAGCAGTACTTC,CASSQRGPSYEQYF
TRBV7-3,TRBJ2-2,NA,NA,TGTGCCAGCAGCCCATTGATCGGGACTCCTACCGGGGAGCTGTTTTTT,CASSPLIGTPTGELFF
TRBV28,TRBJ1-4,NA,NA,TGTGCCAGCAGTTTATCCCAGGGGTTGTCGGGTGAAAAACTGTTTTTT,CASSLSQGLSGEKLFF
TRBV29-1,TRBJ2-3,few,NA,TGCAGCGTGAGAACAGATACGCAGTATTTT,CSVRTDTQYF
TRBV19,TRBJ2-7,NA,NA,TGTGCCAGTAGTATACAATGGCAGGGGAGCCACGAGCAGTACTTC,CASSIQWQGSHEQYF
TRBV7-3,TRBJ2-5,NA,NA,TGTGCCAGCAGCGAGGGACGAAACAAATTGGAGACCCAGTACTTC,CASSEGRNKLETQYF
TRBV6-5,TRBJ2-7,NA,TRBD1,TGTGCCAGCAGACACCGGGACAGGGGCTACGAGCAGTACTTC,CASRHRDRGYEQYF
TRBV6-5,TRBJ1-3,NA,NA,TGTGCCAGCAGCGAGCCCTCGAGCTCTGGAAACACCATATATTTT,CASSEPSSSGNTIYF
TRBV28,TRBJ1-5,NA,NA,TGTGCCAGCAGACCACGGGATTGGGAGAGCAATCAGCCCCAGCATTTT,CASRPRDWESNQPQHF
TRBV18,TRBJ2-5,NA,TRBD1,TGTGCCAGCTCACCCTGGGACAGGGATGGCGAGACCCAGTACTTC,CASSPWDRDGETQYF
TRBV5-6,TRBJ2-5,NA,NA,TGTGCCAGCAGCTCCACTAGCTTCGAGACCCAGTACTTC,CASSSTSFETQYF
TRBV18,TRBJ2-5,NA,NA,TGTGCCAGCTCACTCGACCAAGAGACCCAGTACTTC,CASSLDQETQYF
TRBV6-1,TRBJ1-4,NA,NA,TGTGCCAGCAGTGAAGTTTCTGGGACCACGGTTGTCGAAAAACTGTTTTTT,CASSEVSGTTVVEKLFF
TRBV27,TRBJ2-1,NA,TRBD2,TGTGCCAGCAGTTTGTCCGGGCGTAGCGGGAGGGCCATCAATGAGCAGTTCTTC,CASSLSGRSGRAINEQFF
TRBV4-1,TRBJ2-5,NA,NA,TGCGCCAGCAGCCCCAGAAGTCTAGAAGGGCAAGAGACCCAGTACTTC,CASSPRSLEGQETQYF
TRBV19,TRBJ1-5,NA,NA,TGTGCCAGTAGTATAAGGCAGGGAGGCCAGCCCCAGCATTTT,CASSIRQGGQPQHF
TRBV7-7,TRBJ2-2,NA,TRBD2,TGTGCTAGCAGCTTAGAGGCTAGCGGGGGTGTGACCGGGGAGCTGTTTTTT,CASSLEASGGVTGELFF
TRBV7-8,TRBJ2-2,NA,NA,TGTGCCAGCAGCTTAGCCCCGGCCCTGACGGACACCGGGGAGCTGTTTTTT,CASSLAPALTDTGELFF
TRBV27,TRBJ2-7,NA,NA,TGTGCCAGCGGATTCCCGACGGAACTCTCCTACGAGCAGTACTTC,CASGFPTELSYEQYF
TRBV28,TRBJ2-5,large,NA,TGTGCCAGCAGTTTTCGACTTGGGACCCAGTACTTC,CASSFRLGTQYF
TRBV6-5,TRBJ2-1,NA,NA,TGTGCCAGCAGTTACAATTCAAACCCTAGAGAGCAGTTCTTC,CASSYNSNPREQFF
TRBV27,TRBJ1-2,NA,NA,TGTGCCAAACAGACGGACAGTGACTATGGCTACACCTTC,CAKQTDSDYGYTF
TRBV4-1,TRBJ1-1,NA,NA,TGCGCCAGCAGCCAAGATGGAACGAACACTGAAGCTTTCTTT,CASSQDGTNTEAFF
TRBV7-3,TRBJ2-2,NA,TRBD2,TGTGCCAGCAGCCTACTAGCGGGGGGATTCTCCGGGGAGCTGTTTTTT,CASSLLAGGFSGELFF
TRBV28,TRBJ2-5,NA,TRBD1,TGTGCCAGTTCCGGGACAGGTAAAGAGACCCAGTACTTC,CASSGTGKETQYF
TRBV4-1,TRBJ2-3,NA,NA,TGCGCCAGCAGCCACCAGGGAGATACGCAGTATTTT,CASSHQGDTQYF
TRBV27,TRBJ2-7,NA,NA,TGTGCCAGCAGCTTCAGCGAAACCTCCTACGAGCAGTACTTC,CASSFSETSYEQYF
TRBV5-4,TRBJ2-5,NA,TRBD1,TGTGCCAGCACCACCCGAGGACAGGGTGTCGAGACCCAGTACTTC,CASTTRGQGVETQYF
TRBV7-6,TRBJ2-7,NA,NA,TGTGCCAGCAGCTTAGTAGGGGACACGTACGAGCAGTACTTC,CASSLVGDTYEQYF
TRBV24-1,TRBJ2-7,NA,NA,TGTGCCACCTCAGACAGCAACTCCTACGAGCAGTACTTC,CATSDSNSYEQYF
TRBV5-4,TRBJ2-5,NA,NA,TGTGCCAGCAGAAGAGAGGGGGGGCGGGAGACCCAGTACTTC,CASRREGGRETQYF
TRBV9,TRBJ1-4,NA,NA,TGTGCCAGCAGCGGAACAGGGTATGAAAAACTGTTTTTT,CASSGTGYEKLFF
TRBV12-5,TRBJ2-3,NA,TRBD2,TGTGCTAGTGGTTTGTTTAGGGCGGGGGGGCCTGGTTTTGTCTCAGATACGCAGTATTTT,CASGLFRAGGPGFVSDTQYF
TRBV12-3/TRBV12-4,TRBJ2-5,NA,NA,TGTGCCAGCACCGAGGGCTCCGCGACCCAGTACTTC,CASTEGSATQYF
TRBV6-1,TRBJ1-1,NA,NA,TGTGCCAGCAGTGAATCCGCGGGGACTGAAGCTTTCTTT,CASSESAGTEAFF
TRBV5-1,TRBJ2-1,NA,TRBD1,TGCGCCAGCAGCTTGGGTGGGCAGGGGGTAGAGAATGAGCAGTTCTTC,CASSLGGQGVENEQFF
TRBV2,TRBJ2-1,NA,NA,TGTGCCAGCAGTGAACCCAGCCTTGAGCAGTTCTTC,CASSEPSLEQFF
TRBV18,TRBJ1-5,NA,NA,TGTGCCAGCTCGCGCGTCGCTAGTCTCAATCAGCCCCAGCATTTT,CASSRVASLNQPQHF
TRBV7-9,TRBJ1-2,NA,NA,TGTGCCAGCAGCTTAGGTCACAGGGCGCACACCTTC,CASSLGHRAHTF
TRBV5-1,TRBJ2-7,NA,NA,TGCGCCAGCAGCTCGAATTACTACGAGCAGTACTTC,CASSSNYYEQYF
TRBV19,TRBJ1-1,NA,NA,TGTGCCAGTAGTTTGGATTACACTGAAGCTTTCTTT,CASSLDYTEAFF
TRBV9,TRBJ2-5,NA,NA,TGTGCCAGCAGCCCCAGACACGGAACTGAGACCCAGTACTTC,CASSPRHGTETQYF
TRBV28,TRBJ2-1,NA,TRBD2,TGTGCCAGCAACCCCGGACTAGCAACCTACAATGAGCAGTTCTTC,CASNPGLATYNEQFF
TRBV2,TRBJ2-7,NA,TRBD1,TGTGCCAGCAGTGGGCCCTCCAGGGGGACGGCAACCTACGAGCAGTACTTC,CASSGPSRGTATYEQYF
TRBV7-2,TRBJ2-1,NA,TRBD1,TGTGCCAGCAGCCAGGGGGTCAACAGGGTCAATGAGCAGTTCTTC,CASSQGVNRVNEQFF
TRBV27,TRBJ1-4,NA,NA,TGTGCCAGCAGTTTTTTTGAAAAACTGTTTTTT,CASSFFEKLFF
TRBV2,TRBJ1-2,NA,TRBD1,TGTGCCAGCAGTGGGGACCTTTACACAGGGGGCCTAAGAACCAACTATGGCTACACCTTC,CASSGDLYTGGLRTNYGYTF
TRBV7-6,TRBJ2-7,NA,TRBD1,TGTGCCAGCAGCTCCTCCGGGACAGGGGCCTACTACGAGCAGTACTTC,CASSSSGTGAYYEQYF
TRBV30,TRBJ1-5,NA,NA,TGTGCCTGGACGGGGGGGAGCAATCAGCCCCAGCATTTT,CAWTGGSNQPQHF
TRBV24-1,TRBJ2-3,NA,NA,TGTGCCACCAGTGATCCGAAAAGCACAGATACGCAGTATTTT,CATSDPKSTDTQYF
TRBV9,TRBJ2-2,NA,NA,TGTGCCAGCAGCGTAGGGGCTTCCTCGGGGGAGCTGTTTTTT,CASSVGASSGELFF
TRBV27,TRBJ2-7,NA,NA,TGTGCCAGCAGTTTAGCCAGCCCCTACGAGCAGTACTTC,CASSLASPYEQYF
TRBV19,TRBJ1-1,NA,NA,TGTGCCAGTAGTTATGGGAACACTGAAGCTTTCTTT,CASSYGNTEAFF
TRBV5-1,TRBJ2-7,NA,NA,TGCGCCAGCAGCTTGATACGGGCCTCCTTCTCCGAGCAGTACTTC,CASSLIRASFSEQYF
TRBV27,TRBJ1-1,NA,NA,TGTGCCAGCAGTTTATATGGCAGGGCGACCACTGAAGCTTTCTTT,CASSLYGRATTEAFF